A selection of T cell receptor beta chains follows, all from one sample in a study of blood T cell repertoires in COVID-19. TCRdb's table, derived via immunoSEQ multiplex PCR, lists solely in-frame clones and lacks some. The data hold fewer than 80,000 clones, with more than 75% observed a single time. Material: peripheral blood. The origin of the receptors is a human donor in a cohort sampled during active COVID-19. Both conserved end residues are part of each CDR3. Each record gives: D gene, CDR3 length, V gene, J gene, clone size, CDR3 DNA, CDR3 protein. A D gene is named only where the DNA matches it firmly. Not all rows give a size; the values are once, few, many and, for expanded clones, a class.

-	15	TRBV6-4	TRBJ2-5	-	TGTGCCAGCAGTGAACAGGGTGGGATGGGAGAGACCCAGTACTTC	CASSEQGGMGETQYF
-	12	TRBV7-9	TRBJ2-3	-	TGTGCCAGCAGGTTCAGGGCAGATACGCAGTATTTT	CASRFRADTQYF
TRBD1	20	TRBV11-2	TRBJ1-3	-	TGTGCCAGCAGCTTAGATCTAATCCCCGCTGCAGGGGGCACTGGAAACACCATATATTTT	CASSLDLIPAAGGTGNTIYF
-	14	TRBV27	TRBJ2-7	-	TGTGCCAGCAGTGCCACAGGGTTTGATTACGAGCAGTACTTC	CASSATGFDYEQYF
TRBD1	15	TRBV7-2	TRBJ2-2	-	TGTGCCAGCAGCTTAACAGGGGTGGGGACCGGGGAGCTGTTTTTT	CASSLTGVGTGELFF
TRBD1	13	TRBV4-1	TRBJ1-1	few	TGCGCCAGCAGCCAAGAGCTTAACCAGGGGGTTTTCTTT	CASSQELNQGVFF
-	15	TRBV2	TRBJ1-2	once	TGTGCCAGCAGTGCTTCCCAGGGAACGGTCTATGGCTACACCTTC	CASSASQGTVYGYTF
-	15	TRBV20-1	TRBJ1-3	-	TGCAGTGCTAGTCCAGGGATATCCTCTGGAAACACCATATATTTT	CSASPGISSGNTIYF
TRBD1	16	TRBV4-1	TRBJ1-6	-	TGCGCCAGCAGCCATGGACCGGGACAGGGGAATTCACCCCTCCACTTT	CASSHGPGQGNSPLHF
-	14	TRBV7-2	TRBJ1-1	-	TGTGCCAGCAGCTTATCCGTGCAGGACACTGAAGCTTTCTTT	CASSLSVQDTEAFF
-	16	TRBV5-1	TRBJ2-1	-	TGCGCCAGCAGGCATGTATATCGGACAGATCGGGATGAGCAGTTCTTC	CASRHVYRTDRDEQFF
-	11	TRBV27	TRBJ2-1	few	TGTGCCAGCAGTTCACAGTTTGAGCAGTTCTTC	CASSSQFEQFF
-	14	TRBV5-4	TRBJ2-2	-	TGTGCCAGCAGCTCGGACAGCTACACCGGGGAGCTGTTTTTT	CASSSDSYTGELFF
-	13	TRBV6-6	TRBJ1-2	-	TGTGCCAGCACCCTCCGTGGGGAGCATGGCTACACCTTC	CASTLRGEHGYTF
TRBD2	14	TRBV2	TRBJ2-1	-	TGTGCCAGCAGGGAAAGGTGGCTAGCGGGGGTTAGGTTCTTC	CASRERWLAGVRFF
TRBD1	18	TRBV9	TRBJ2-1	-	TGTGCCAGCAGCGTAGGAGGGACAGGGGGAGGCTCCTACAATGAGCAGTTCTTC	CASSVGGTGGGSYNEQFF
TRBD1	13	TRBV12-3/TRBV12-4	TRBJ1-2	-	TGTGCCAGCAGTTTCGACAGGGTATATGGCTACACCTTC	CASSFDRVYGYTF
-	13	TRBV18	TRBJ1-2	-	TGTGCCAGCTCACCGGGGCCTAACTATGGCTACACCTTC	CASSPGPNYGYTF
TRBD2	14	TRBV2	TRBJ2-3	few	TGTGCCAGCAGTGAAGAAGCGGGGCCAGATACGCAGTATTTT	CASSEEAGPDTQYF
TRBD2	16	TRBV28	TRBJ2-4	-	TGTGCCAGCAGTTTAGGCGGGGGGGCCGCCAAAAACATTCAGTACTTC	CASSLGGGAAKNIQYF
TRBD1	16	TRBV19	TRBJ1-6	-	TGTGCCAGTAGTTCCCGGACAGGGGGGTATAATTCACCCCTCCACTTT	CASSSRTGGYNSPLHF
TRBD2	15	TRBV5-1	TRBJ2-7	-	TGCGCCAGCAGCTATACGCGGGGGGGCGTCCACGAGCAGTACTTC	CASSYTRGGVHEQYF
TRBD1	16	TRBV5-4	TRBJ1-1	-	TGTGCCAGCAGCGCTGGGACAGCCAAAATGAACACTGAAGCTTTCTTT	CASSAGTAKMNTEAFF
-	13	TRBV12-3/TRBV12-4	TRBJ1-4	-	TGTGCCAGCAGGAAACAGGAGATGAAAAAACTGTTTTTT	CASRKQEMKKLFF
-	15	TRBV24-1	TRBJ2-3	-	TGTGCCACCAGTGGGCTAGATGCCCTCACAGATACGCAGTATTTT	CATSGLDALTDTQYF
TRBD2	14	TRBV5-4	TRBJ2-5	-	TGTGCCAGCAGCTTGGAGGGACTACAAGAGACCCAGTACTTC	CASSLEGLQETQYF
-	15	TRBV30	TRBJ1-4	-	TGTGCCTGGAGAGCCCAAGGGGGGGCTAATGAAAAACTGTTTTTT	CAWRAQGGANEKLFF
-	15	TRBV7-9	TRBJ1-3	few	TGTGCCAGCAGCTTAGTGGGGGGCTCTGGAAACACCATATATTTT	CASSLVGGSGNTIYF
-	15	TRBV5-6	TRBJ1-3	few	TGTGCCAGCAGCTTGTACCAGGCGGGCGGAAACACCATATATTTT	CASSLYQAGGNTIYF
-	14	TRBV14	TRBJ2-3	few	TGTGCCAGCAGCCCTCGGAGCCGCGGGGATACGCAGTATTTT	CASSPRSRGDTQYF
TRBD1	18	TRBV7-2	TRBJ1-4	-	TGTGCCAGCAGCTTGGGGGAGACAGGGTCATGGACTAATGAAAAACTGTTTTTT	CASSLGETGSWTNEKLFF
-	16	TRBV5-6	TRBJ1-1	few	TGTGCCAGCAGCTTACAGGGCAATTTGGTGAACACTGAAGCTTTCTTT	CASSLQGNLVNTEAFF
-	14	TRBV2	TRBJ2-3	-	TGTGCCAGCAGACAAAACGTCGGGGCAGATACGCAGTATTTT	CASRQNVGADTQYF
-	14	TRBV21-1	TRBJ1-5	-	TGTGCCAGCAGTCACAGGGGCGTCATTCAGCCCCAGCATTTT	CASSHRGVIQPQHF
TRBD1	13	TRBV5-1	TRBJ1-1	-	TGCGCCAGCAGCTCGGACAGGTTCGCTGAAGCTTTCTTT	CASSSDRFAEAFF
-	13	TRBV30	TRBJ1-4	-	TGTGCCTGGAGTGTACGCCAGAATGAAAAACTGTTTTTT	CAWSVRQNEKLFF
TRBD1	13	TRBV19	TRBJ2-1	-	TGTGCCAGTAATCGGGACAGGGAAGGTGAGCAGTTCTTC	CASNRDREGEQFF
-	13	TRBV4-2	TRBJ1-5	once	TGTGCCAGCAGCCGGGAGCTAAATCAGCCCCAGCATTTT	CASSRELNQPQHF
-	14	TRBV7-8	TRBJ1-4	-	TGTGCCAGCAGAAGGGGGTCAACTAATGAAAAACTGTTTTTT	CASRRGSTNEKLFF
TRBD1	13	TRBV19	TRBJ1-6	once	TGTGCCAGTAGTCTACAGGGGAATTCACCCCTCCACTTT	CASSLQGNSPLHF
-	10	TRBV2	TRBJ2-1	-	TGTGCCAGCAAGGGGTTTGAGCAGTTCTTC	CASKGFEQFF
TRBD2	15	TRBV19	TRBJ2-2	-	TGTGCCAGTAGTATAAGCGGGGCAAACACCGGGGAGCTGTTTTTT	CASSISGANTGELFF
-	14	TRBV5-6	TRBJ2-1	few	TGTGCCAGCAGCTTGGGCCAGTCCTACAATGAGCAGTTCTTC	CASSLGQSYNEQFF
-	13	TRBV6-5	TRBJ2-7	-	TGTGCCAGCAGTTACCTGGGCGGGTACGAGCAGTACTTC	CASSYLGGYEQYF
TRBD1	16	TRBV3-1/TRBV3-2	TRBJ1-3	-	TGTGCCAGCAGCCAAGATTGGGGACAGTCTGGAAACACCATATATTTT	CASSQDWGQSGNTIYF
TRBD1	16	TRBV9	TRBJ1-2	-	TGTGCCAGCAGCGTCGAGCTAAGGACAGGGGTAAATGGCTACACCTTC	CASSVELRTGVNGYTF
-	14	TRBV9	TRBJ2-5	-	TGTGCCAGCAGCGTACCAGGGGCCGGGGAGACCCAGTACTTC	CASSVPGAGETQYF
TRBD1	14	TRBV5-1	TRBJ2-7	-	TGCGCCAGCAGACCGGGACAGCAGACAGGCGAGCAGTACTTC	CASRPGQQTGEQYF
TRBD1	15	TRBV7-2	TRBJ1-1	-	TGTGCCAGCAGCAAAACCGGGACAGAACTCGCTGAAGCTTTCTTT	CASSKTGTELAEAFF
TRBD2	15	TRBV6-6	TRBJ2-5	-	TGTGCCAGCAGATCTAGCGGGGGGGCCCAAGAGACCCAGTACTTC	CASRSSGGAQETQYF
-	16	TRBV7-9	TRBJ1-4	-	TGTGCCAGCAGCTTAGAGCAGACTTCGCAACGGGAAAAACTGTTTTTT	CASSLEQTSQREKLFF
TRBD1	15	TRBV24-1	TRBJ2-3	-	TGTGCCACCAGTGGGGGTGGACAGGGGACAGATACGCAGTATTTT	CATSGGGQGTDTQYF
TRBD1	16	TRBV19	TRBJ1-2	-	TGTGCCAGTAGTCTTGTACGCCGCGGGACAGGTGGCGGCTACACCTTC	CASSLVRRGTGGGYTF
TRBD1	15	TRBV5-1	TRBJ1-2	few	TGCGCCAGCAGCCAACGACAGGGTGGTAACTATGGCTACACCTTC	CASSQRQGGNYGYTF
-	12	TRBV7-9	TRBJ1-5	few	TGTGCCAGCAGCTTAAGGGGGGGTTCCCAGCATTTT	CASSLRGGSQHF
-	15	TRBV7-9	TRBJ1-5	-	TGTGCCAGCAGCTTATCCGGACAACCAAGTCAGCCCCAGCATTTT	CASSLSGQPSQPQHF
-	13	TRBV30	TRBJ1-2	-	TGTGCCTGGAGTGTACTACTAGGCTATGGCTACACCTTC	CAWSVLLGYGYTF